This TCR beta chain was found in a study of T cell changes during pregnancy in multiple sclerosis. CDR1 and CDR2 (germline): MNHNS, SASEGT. The CDR3 contains 14 residues. Trimming cost V 1 base and J 8 bases; bases outside gene matches: 4. Using immunoSEQ multiplex PCR, the repertoire was profiled, and TCRdb retains in-frame clones only, with some absent. The data hold approximately 57,000 clones, with 91% observed a single time. The receptor was derived from a female donor in good health, enrolled as a control in a pregnancy study. Here the sequenced sample was peripheral blood, taken after pregnancy. The V call is TRBV6-1, the J call TRBJ2-3; 9 bases are a match to TRBD1. The CDR3: CASSEDRGLGTQYF. In DNA form, the CDR3 reads TGTGCCAGCAGTGAAGACAGGGGGCTTGGTACGCAGTATTTT.